These 8 T cell receptor beta chains were sequenced from one sample in a study of T cell responses to AZD1222 COVID-19 vaccine. Sequenced by immunoSEQ multiplex PCR; TCRdb stores in-frame clones only, minus some. The sample has roughly 120,000 clones; around 90% are singletons. Sequenced here: peripheral blood, sampled on day 0 of AZD1222 vaccination. These receptors originate from an adult in good health.

This clone was counted a few times. This chain links TRBV18 with TRBJ1-1; TRBD1 might be the D (6 bases). CDR1 is KGHSH, CDR2 LQKENI, per germline. Trimming shortened V by 2 bases and J by 9 bases, and 19 bases separated the two germline ends. The CDR3 is made up of 15 amino acids. The CDR3 bases are TGTGCCAGCTCACCAAATACCAGGGGCCCAAGCCAAGCTTTCTTT. Translation: CASSPNTRGPSQAFF. Complete variable domain (other parts from reference TRBV18 and TRBJ1-1): NAGVMQNPRHLVRRRGQEARLRCSPMKGHSHVYWYRQLPEEGLKFMVYLQKENIIDESGMPKERFSAEFPKEGPSILRIQQVVRGDSAAYFCASSPNTRGPSQAFFGQGTRLTVV.

CDR3 DNA: TGTGCCAGCAGCGTTTGGACAGGGAATAATGAAAAACTGTTTTTT. Translating it yields CASSVWTGNNEKLFF. This chain connects TRBV9 to TRBJ1-4; TRBD1 agrees at 8 bases. The germline V gene has CDR1 SGDLS and CDR2 YYNGEE. V dropped 2 bases and J dropped 4; count of bases not matched to a gene: 4. The CDR3 runs to 15 residues.

The table lists this clone with a count of one. V and J are TRBV5-4 and TRBJ2-1, with 8 bases fitting TRBD2. V was pared by 6 bases and J by 5 bases, with 13 bases of the junction left unmatched. This CDR3 has 16 residues. CDR1 and CDR2 from the germline V gene are SGHNT and YYREEE (reference sequence). The CDR3 region has the DNA TGTGCCAGCACCCGAGCGGGGGCACGAAGGAACAATGAGCAGTTCTTC. This translates into CASTRAGARRNNEQFF.

V gene TRBV5-1 combines with J gene TRBJ2-1, with a possible D match to TRBD1 (6 bases). CDR3 size: 13 residues. The V gene's germline CDR1 is SGHRS and CDR2 YFSETQ. Trimming left V 2 bases short and J 9 bases short, with 12 bases between. DNA for the CDR3: TGCGCCAGCAGCTTCACAGGGTATCCTGAGCAGTTCTTC. Residues: CASSFTGYPEQFF.

V is TRBV7-9 and J is TRBJ2-3, with 7 positions matching TRBD2. CDR1 is SEHNR, CDR2 FQNEAQ, per germline (reference sequence). V shed 5 bases, J shed 0 bases, and the junction held 8 bases outside the gene matches. CDR3 size: 16 residues. The chain's CDR3 is CASSLSSGPSTDTQYF. CDR3 nucleotide sequence: TGTGCCAGCAGCCTATCTAGCGGACCTAGCACAGATACGCAGTATTTT.

On this clone itself: One junction end does not reproduce the germline sequence, and a read error may be involved. The V call is TRBV6-6, the J call TRBJ1-5; the D is unclear. The CDR3 totals 15 residues. From germline, CDR1 is MNHNY and CDR2 SVGAGI (reference sequence). The CDR3 DNA reads TGTGCCAGCAGTCACTCGGGTCTTAGCAATCAGCCCCAGCATTTT. This encodes CASSHSGLSNQPQHF.

The rearrangement joins TRBV5-1 to TRBJ1-3, with D possibly being TRBD1 (5 bases). Trimming removed 3 bases from V and 0 bases from J, with 10 bases in between. CDR1 SGHRS and CDR2 YFSETQ come from the germline V gene. CDR3 length: 15 residues. In DNA form, the CDR3 reads TGCGCCAGCAGCTCCTGGGGCCTCTCTGGAAACACCATATATTTT. As protein: CASSSWGLSGNTIYF.

This clone was counted once. The chain employs TRBV3-1 (or the pseudogene TRBV3-2) and TRBJ1-5, with TRBD1 matching over 9 bases. The CDR3 covers 16 residues. CDR1 and CDR2 (germline): LGHDT, YNNKEL (reference sequence). The ends lost 1 base at V and 7 bases at J; junction bases unmatched: 8. This CDR3 reads CASSQGTGVLGQPQHF. The CDR3 DNA reads as TGTGCCAGCAGCCAAGGGACAGGGGTGTTAGGACAGCCCCAGCATTTT.